This paragraph reports one T cell receptor (beta chain). Its antigen remains unknown. The data stem from a study of T cell repertoires in ileal Crohn's disease. CDR1 is SGHRS, CDR2 YFSETQ, per germline. V lost 4 bases to trimming and J lost 1 base, with 13 bases between them. The CDR3 has 15 residues. Whole-study findings and limits: Mucosal expansions were suggested to be mainly CD8 T cells.

The data were produced by immunoSEQ multiplex PCR, yet TCRdb's version contains in-frame clones alone and is incomplete. The profile shows 10,000 to 15,000 clones, roughly 80% of them singletons. Regarding time point: neoterminal ileum biopsy at postoperative endoscopy, about 6 months after surgery. Adults with ileal or ileocolonic Crohn's disease and an indication for resection were eligible. The gene calls are TRBV5-1 and TRBJ2-3; D is perhaps TRBD2 (6 bases). This TCR derives from an adult with Crohn's disease. The sequenced material came from ileal tissue. The CDR3 reads CASSLLGEGTDTQYF. The CDR3 DNA sequence: TGCGCCAGCAGCCTTTTGGGGGAGGGCACAGATACGCAGTATTTT.